This T cell receptor (beta chain) was sequenced for a study of cytomegalovirus exposure and HLA in healthy donors. Study observations and caveats: In a later analysis, TCR association rates varied by HLA locus: DRB1 most, HLA-C fewest. The classifier reportedly diagnosed cytomegalovirus status with high sensitivity and specificity.

About this clone itself: Its target is not known.

This CDR3 has 16 amino acids. Germline V gene data show CDR1 as MNHEY and CDR2 as SMNVEV (reference sequence). With 4 bases clipped from V and 7 bases from J, the junction kept 10 bases outside the gene matches. The PCR ran on 60 Vbeta and 13 Jbeta primers. Clones were read by immunoSEQ multiplex PCR, and TCRdb kept only the in-frame ones, dropping some. This table has around 110,000 clones, 70% appearing once. Sequences were obtained from PBMCs. The sequence was collected from a man younger than 45 in good health and CMV-seropositive. The chain links TRBV27 to TRBJ1-4; TRBD1 agrees at 9 bases. Here the CDR3 DNA reads TGTGCCAGCAGTTGGAGTTCGGGGACAGGGACTGAAAAACTGTTTTTT. It codes for CASSWSSGTGTEKLFF. Full variable domain (remainder filled in from reference TRBV27 and TRBJ1-4): EAQVTQNPRYLITVTGKKLTVTCSQNMNHEYMSWYRQDPGLGLRQIYYSMNVEVTDKGDVPEGYKVSRKEKRNFPLILESPSPNQTSLYFCASSWSSGTGTEKLFFGSGTQLSVL.